Listed here are 3 T cell receptor beta chains from one sample, sequenced in a study of human T cells and chemical hapten exposure. Specified time point: patch test 3, about 24 weeks after DPC sensitization. Described treatment: therapeutic diphenylcyclopropenone sensitization with weekly scalp DPC. TCRdb fed the RACE reads into MiXCR, producing one record per CDR3 protein. The sample holds about 190,000 distinct CDR3 sequences, under 25% seen once. The sample in question was whole blood, obtained in connection with sensitization to the hapten diphenylcyclopropenone (DPC). The receptors were gathered from a woman aged 40 to 50 with alopecia areata. Some clones in this sample may be carry-over from other donors' samples.

J is TRBJ2-7 and V is TRBV5-1; unclear D gene. The CDR3 sequence is 11 residues long. V shed 4 bases and J shed 3 bases, with 5 bases lying between them. Germline V gene lookup returns CDR1 SGHRS and CDR2 YFSETQ. The CDR3 loop is CASSHDYEQYF. The CDR3 nucleotides are TGCGCCAGCAGCCACGACTACGAGCAGTACTTC.

The table lists this clonotype with a few counts. The chain is built from TRBV12-3 or TRBV12-4 and TRBJ2-3; D unclear. Deletions cut 6 bases from V and 6 bases from J, with 10 bases between. This CDR3 region has 12 residues. The CDR3 protein is CASSQTGDTQYF. The CDR3, as DNA: TGTGCCAGCAGCCAAACCGGGGATACGCAGTATTTT.

This clonotype showed up just a few times. V is TRBV5-1 and J is TRBJ2-5; D is uncertain. V was pared by 0 bases and J by 5 bases, with 8 bases between. Germline CDR1 reads SGHRS; CDR2 reads YFSETQ. CDR3 length equals 13 residues. CDR3 nucleotides: TGCGCCAGCAGCTTGGGCCAGGAGGAGACCCAGTACTTC. It specifies CASSLGQEETQYF.